The entry that follows covers one T cell receptor beta chain sequence. Per the authors' pipeline: Amplification with reference gene primers provided the estimates of nucleated cell counts. The data were produced by immunoSEQ multiplex PCR, yet TCRdb's version contains in-frame clones alone and is incomplete. V and J calls plus clone size are reproduced from that table; the DNA served to infer D and trimming. The table includes about 49,000 clones, roughly 79% detected once. In Seattle, patients joined the study during active infection and were tracked longitudinally. This CDR3 is 15 amino acids long. The source of the sample is a study of blood T cell repertoires in COVID-19. Study information: The analysed material was cDNA or gDNA that came from T cells, B-cell-depleted T cells, or PBMCs.

Sequencing input: peripheral blood. The clonotype comes from a woman aged 80 or older with COVID-19, enrolled during active disease. J is TRBJ2-2 and V is TRBV21-1; TRBD2, as called in the table, went unchecked against the DNA. TRBV21-1 is designated a pseudogene. Written as DNA, the CDR3 is TGTGCCAGCAGCTGTCCGGACGGGGACACCGGGGAGCTGTTTTTT. Its translation is CASSCPDGDTGELFF.